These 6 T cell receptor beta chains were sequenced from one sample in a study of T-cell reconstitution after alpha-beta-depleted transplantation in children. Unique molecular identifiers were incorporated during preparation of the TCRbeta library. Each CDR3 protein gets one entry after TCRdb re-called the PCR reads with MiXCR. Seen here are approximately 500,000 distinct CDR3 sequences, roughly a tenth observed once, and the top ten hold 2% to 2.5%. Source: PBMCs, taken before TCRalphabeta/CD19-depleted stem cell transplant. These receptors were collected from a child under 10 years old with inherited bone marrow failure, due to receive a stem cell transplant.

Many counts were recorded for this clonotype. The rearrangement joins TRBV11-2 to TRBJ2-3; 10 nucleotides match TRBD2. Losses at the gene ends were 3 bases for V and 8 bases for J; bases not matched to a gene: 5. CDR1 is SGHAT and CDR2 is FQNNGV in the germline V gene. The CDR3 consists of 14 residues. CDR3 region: CASSFILAGATQYF. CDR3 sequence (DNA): TGTGCCAGCAGCTTCATCCTAGCGGGAGCTACGCAGTATTTT.

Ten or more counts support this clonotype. CDR3 region: CASSLRTSGRVGNEQFF. CDR3 in DNA: TGTGCCAGCAGCCTGAGGACTAGCGGGAGGGTAGGCAATGAGCAGTTCTTC. The V gene is TRBV7-8, the J gene TRBJ2-1, with 15 bases identical to TRBD2. The CDR3 is made up of 17 amino acids. Germline CDR1 reads SGHVS; CDR2 reads FQNEAQ. The V gene end was trimmed by 5 bases and the J gene end by 6 bases; junction bases not matched to a gene: 8.

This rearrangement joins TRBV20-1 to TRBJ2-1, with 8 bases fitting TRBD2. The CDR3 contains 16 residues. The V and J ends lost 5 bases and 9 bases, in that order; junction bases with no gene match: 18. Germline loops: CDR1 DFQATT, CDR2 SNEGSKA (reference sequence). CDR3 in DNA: TGCAGTGCTTCCACTCCGGGACTAGGGTTGCAGGCTGAGCAGTTCTTC. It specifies CSASTPGLGLQAEQFF.

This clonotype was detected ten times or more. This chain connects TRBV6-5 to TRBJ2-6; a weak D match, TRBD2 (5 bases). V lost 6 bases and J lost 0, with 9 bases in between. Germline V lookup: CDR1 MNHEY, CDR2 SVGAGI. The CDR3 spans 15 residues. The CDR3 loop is CASRTGFSGANVLTF. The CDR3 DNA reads TGTGCCAGCAGAACGGGGTTCTCTGGGGCCAACGTCCTGACTTTC.

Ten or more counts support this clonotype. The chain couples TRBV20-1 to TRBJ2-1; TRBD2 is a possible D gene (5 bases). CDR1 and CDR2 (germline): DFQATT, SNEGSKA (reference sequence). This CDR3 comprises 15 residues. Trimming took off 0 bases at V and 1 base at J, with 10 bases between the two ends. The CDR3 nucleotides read TGCAGTGCTAGAGATACGAGGGAATCCTACAATGAGCAGTTCTTC. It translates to CSARDTRESYNEQFF.

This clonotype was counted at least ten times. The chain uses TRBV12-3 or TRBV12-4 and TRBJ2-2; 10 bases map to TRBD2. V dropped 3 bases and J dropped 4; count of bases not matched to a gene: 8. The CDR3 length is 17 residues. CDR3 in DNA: TGTGCCAGCAGTTTCTCCAATCTAGCGGGAGTCACCGGGGAGCTGTTTTTT. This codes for CASSFSNLAGVTGELFF.